The clone carrying this TCR beta chain is a singleton in its sample. The V end was cut by 0 bases, the J end by 4 bases, with 16 bases between. Germline CDR1 is LGHDT and CDR2 is YNNKEL (reference sequence). This CDR3 contains 17 residues. Generated by immunoSEQ multiplex PCR, the TCRdb table keeps only in-frame clones and is missing some. The sample has about 85,000 clones, about 86% seen once; the top ten hold more than 6%. The sample is drawn from a study of T cell responses to AZD1222 COVID-19 vaccine. The gene calls are TRBV3-1 (or the pseudogene TRBV3-2) and TRBJ1-5; D is perhaps TRBD1 (5 bases). The TCR sequence derives from an adult in good health. This sample comprised peripheral blood, obtained on day 0 of AZD1222 vaccination. In nucleotides, the CDR3 is TGTGCCAGCAGCCAAGAGCGGCCCGGCGGGGGGAATCAGCCCCAGCATTTT. This gives the protein CASSQERPGGGNQPQHF.